This T cell receptor beta chain comes out of a study of regulatory T cells in long-lasting Graves disease. Only a few counts were recorded for this clonotype. Its antigen is as yet unknown. A much larger clone is a single base away; this may be a read error. The sample's time point: newly diagnosed GD, antithyroid drugs for less than 3 months. PBMC-extracted RNA yielded the TCR library. The CDR3 runs to 15 residues. With 5 bases removed from V and 5 bases from J, the gap between germline ends came to 18 bases. Germline CDR1 reads SEHNR; CDR2 reads FQNEAQ (reference sequence). Combining iRepertoire HTBI primers with Arm-PCR of CDR3 regions, the authors built TCR beta libraries. Original handling: Identification across samples found some 60 TRBV and some 13 TRBJ segments. TCRdb reanalysed the multiplex PCR reads using MiXCR and keeps one entry per CDR3 protein. Here the V and J calls rest on TCRdb's processing, not on the authors' analysis. The data show around 250,000 distinct CDR3 sequences, around 18% seen once.

Findings of the study overall: Persistent Graves' patients had lower TCR diversity than newly diagnosed ones.

The same sample was also used in a study of T cells in Graves' hyperthyroidism and ophthalmopathy. That work contributes: The diagnostic basis comprised clinical symptoms, serum thyroxine and TRAb, thyroid ultrasound and orbital computed tomography.

The genes are TRBV7-9 and TRBJ1-1; D call uncertain. This sequence originates from a woman in her 30s with Graves disease. The specimen was peripheral blood mononuclear cells (PBMCs), collected at new diagnosis, from a patient treated with antithyroid drugs. The CDR3 is CASSTNSRGWTEAFF. The CDR3 DNA reads TGTGCCAGCAGCACTAATTCCCGGGGATGGACTGAAGCTTTCTTT.